This T cell receptor (beta chain) comes out of a study of regulatory T cells in long-lasting Graves disease. This clonotype was counted a few times. Time point reported: newly diagnosed GD, antithyroid drugs for less than 3 months. With RNA extracted from PBMCs as input, the TCR library was made. The CDR3 has 15 residues. Germline V gene data show CDR1 as MNHNS and CDR2 as SASEGT. The germline V and J ends were trimmed by 4 bases and 8 bases, with 17 bases remaining between them. To make TCR beta libraries, researchers used iRepertoire HTBI primers and Arm-PCR of CDR3 regions. Each CDR3 protein gets one entry after TCRdb re-called the multiplex PCR reads with MiXCR. Among roughly 520,000 distinct CDR3 sequences listed, more than 10% were seen once. The sample was also linked to a second study, of T cells in Graves' hyperthyroidism and ophthalmopathy. That paper states: The blood repertoire included most of the expanded thyroid clonotypes above 0.001. Model output signaled ophthalmopathy a median about 6.3 months ahead of onset.

This clonotype was obtained from a woman younger than 45 with Graves disease. Sequencing was performed on peripheral blood mononuclear cells (PBMCs), taken at new diagnosis, from a patient treated with antithyroid drugs. The chain combines TRBV6-1 with TRBJ1-4; D is possibly TRBD1 (5 bases). CDR3 residues: CASSGRGIGSEKLFF. The CDR3 bases are TGTGCCAGCAGTGGGAGGGGTATAGGCTCGGAAAAACTGTTTTTT.